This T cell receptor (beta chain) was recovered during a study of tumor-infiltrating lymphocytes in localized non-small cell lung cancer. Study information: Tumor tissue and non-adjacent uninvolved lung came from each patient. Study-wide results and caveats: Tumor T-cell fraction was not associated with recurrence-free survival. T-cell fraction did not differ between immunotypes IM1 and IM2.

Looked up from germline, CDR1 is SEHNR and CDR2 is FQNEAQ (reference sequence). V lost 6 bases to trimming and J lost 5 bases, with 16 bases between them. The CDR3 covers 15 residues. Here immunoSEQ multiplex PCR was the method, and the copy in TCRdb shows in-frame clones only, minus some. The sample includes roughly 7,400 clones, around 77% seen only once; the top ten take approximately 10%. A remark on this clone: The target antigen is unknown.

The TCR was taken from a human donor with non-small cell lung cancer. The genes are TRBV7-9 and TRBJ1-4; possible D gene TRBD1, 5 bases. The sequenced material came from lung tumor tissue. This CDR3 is CASSLWGSKNEKLFF. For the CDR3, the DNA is TGTGCCAGCAGTCTATGGGGCAGCAAAAATGAAAAACTGTTTTTT.